These 3 T cell receptor beta chains were sequenced from one sample in a study of cytomegalovirus exposure and HLA in healthy donors. 13 Jbeta primers and 60 Vbeta primers were used for the PCR. Sequencing used immunoSEQ multiplex PCR; TCRdb keeps in-frame clones, though not all of them. The table records 100,000 to 150,000 clones, around 79% of them present only once. Sequences were obtained from PBMCs. The receptors here all came from a woman younger than 35 in good health and CMV-seronegative.

The chain combines TRBV9 with TRBJ1-1; TRBD1 might be the D (6 bases). There are 14 residues in the CDR3. V dropped 3 bases and J dropped 3 bases, with 12 bases sitting between them. The germline V gene encodes CDR1 SGDLS and CDR2 YYNGEE. CDR3 sequence reads: CASSAQAGDTEAFF. The CDR3, as DNA: TGTGCCAGCAGCGCCCAAGCAGGGGACACTGAAGCTTTCTTT.

The chain recombines TRBV7-2 with TRBJ2-3, with D perhaps TRBD2 (6 bases). The V and J ends lost 0 bases and 0 bases respectively, with 10 bases between them. CDR3 length: 16 residues. Germline assignment: CDR1 SGHTA and CDR2 FQGNSA. CDR3 DNA: TGTGCCAGCAGCTTAGCGCGTGGGGGGAGCACAGATACGCAGTATTTT. Its translation: CASSLARGGSTDTQYF.

The V call is TRBV7-3, the J call TRBJ1-6; D ambiguous. The CDR3 loop spans 14 amino acids. Trimming stripped 0 bases from V and 13 bases from J, with 13 bases between. The germline gives CDR1 SGHTA, CDR2 FQGTGA. CDR3 loop: CASSLTPAGSPLHF. CDR3 coding DNA: TGTGCCAGCAGCTTAACGCCGGCAGGTAGTCCCCTCCACTTT. The whole variable domain, remainder taken from reference TRBV7-3 and TRBJ1-6, is GAGVSQTPSNKVTEKGKYVELRCDPISGHTALYWYRQSLGQGPEFLIYFQGTGAADDSGLPNDRFFAVRPEGSVSTLKIQRTERGDSAVYLCASSLTPAGSPLHFGNGTRLTVT.